The 14 T cell receptor beta chains below were found in one sample sequenced in a study of PD-1 blockade in mismatch repair-deficient tumors. Sequencing used immunoSEQ multiplex PCR; TCRdb keeps in-frame clones, though not all of them. The profile shows about 16,000 clones, 84% of them singletons. The starting material was PBMCs, obtained before pembrolizumab treatment. The receptors were gathered from an adult with mismatch repair-deficient cancer.

This clone came up once. This chain links TRBV5-1 with TRBJ2-5; a weak D match, TRBD1 (5 bases). The germline V and J ends were trimmed by 2 bases and 3 bases, with 11 bases remaining between them. Germline V gene sequence: CDR1 SGHRS, CDR2 YFSETQ. This CDR3 has 14 amino acids. The CDR3 DNA reads as TGCGCCAGCAGCTTAGGCCAGGGTGAAGAGACCCAGTACTTC. Amino acids: CASSLGQGEETQYF.

The chain has TRBV30 and TRBJ2-2, with a tentative D call TRBD2 (6 bases). The V gene's germline CDR1 is GTSNPN and CDR2 SVGIG (reference sequence). The CDR3 runs 13 residues. V was pared by 4 bases and J by 7 bases, with 13 bases between. CDR3 in amino acids: CAWTASVYGELFF. DNA of the CDR3: TGTGCCTGGACCGCTAGCGTTTACGGGGAGCTGTTTTTT.

This clone was observed a single time. The gene calls are TRBV19 and TRBJ2-3; D is unclear. Germline V CDR1 and CDR2: LNHDA, SQIVND (reference sequence). Trimming left V 5 bases short and J 6 bases short, with 12 bases between. This CDR3 region has 13 residues. The CDR3: CASSPLLGDTQYF. The CDR3 bases are TGTGCCAGTAGTCCTCTGTTGGGGGATACGCAGTATTTT.

J is TRBJ1-2 and V is TRBV4-1; D not resolved. This CDR3 region has 16 residues. Germline V gene lookup returns CDR1 MGHRA and CDR2 YSYEKL. Trimming removed 0 bases from V and 2 bases from J, with 13 bases in between. The CDR3 nucleotides read TGCGCCAGCAGCCAAGAACCTCGCTCGGCCAACTATGGCTACACCTTC. It codes for CASSQEPRSANYGYTF.

The J gene is TRBJ2-3, the V gene TRBV25-1; D not certain. Germline CDR1 and CDR2: MGHDK and SYGVNS. CDR3 length: 13 amino acids. Trimming took off 7 bases at V and 0 bases at J, with 8 bases between the two ends. In DNA, the CDR3 is TGTGCCAGCACTGAGACTAGCACAGATACGCAGTATTTT. It translates to CASTETSTDTQYF.

The table lists this clone with a count of one. This sequence joins TRBV7-2 and TRBJ2-7; 11 bases fit TRBD1. CDR3 length equals 15 residues. Trimming took 5 bases from V and 4 from J; bases not matched to a gene: 7. Germline assignment: CDR1 SGHTA and CDR2 FQGNSA. CDR3 DNA: TGTGCCAGCAGCCCCCGGACAGGGGGCGCGTACGAGCAGTACTTC. Translated, it gives CASSPRTGGAYEQYF.

The chain is built from TRBV25-1 and TRBJ2-2; TRBD1 matches 8 bases. CDR1 is MGHDK and CDR2 is SYGVNS in the germline V gene. V lost 6 bases, J lost 1 base, and 7 bases stayed unmatched. This CDR3 spans 16 amino acids. CDR3 loop: CASRDRDGKNTGELFF. As DNA, the CDR3 is TGTGCCAGCAGGGACAGGGACGGGAAGAACACCGGGGAGCTGTTTTTT.

The chain couples TRBV18 to TRBJ2-3; weak D call: TRBD2 (5 bases). With 2 bases removed from V and 2 bases from J, the gap between germline ends came to 14 bases. Germline V CDR1 and CDR2: KGHSH, LQKENI. The CDR3 length is 16 residues. Here the CDR3 reads CASSPSSSSTTDTQYF. The CDR3 nucleotides read TGTGCCAGCTCACCATCTTCTAGCTCTACCACAGATACGCAGTATTTT. The complete variable domain, with remaining parts taken from reference TRBV18 and TRBJ2-3, reads NAGVMQNPRHLVRRRGQEARLRCSPMKGHSHVYWYRQLPEEGLKFMVYLQKENIIDESGMPKERFSAEFPKEGPSILRIQQVVRGDSAAYFCASSPSSSSTTDTQYFGPGTRLTVL.

The chain joins TRBV19 to TRBJ2-5; D tentatively fits TRBD1 or TRBD2 (5 bases each). Germline lookup yields CDR1 LNHDA and CDR2 SQIVND (reference sequence). CDR3 size: 14 residues. V lost 5 bases and J 1 base, leaving 11 bases between the germline ends. The CDR3: CASSPRGSQETQYF. Written as DNA, the CDR3 is TGTGCCAGTAGTCCCCGGGGCAGCCAAGAGACCCAGTACTTC.

The V and J genes are TRBV4-2 and TRBJ2-5; D is perhaps TRBD1 (5 bases). CDR1 is LGHNA and CDR2 is YNFKEQ in the germline V gene. The CDR3 runs to 15 residues. Trimming cost V 1 base and J 1 base, with 10 bases left between them. CDR3 region: CASSQGTGAQETQYF. As DNA, the CDR3 is TGTGCCAGCAGCCAAGGTACAGGAGCCCAAGAGACCCAGTACTTC.

The chain is built from TRBV11-3 and TRBJ2-7, with unresolved D. The CDR3 extends over 13 amino acids. Germline V lookup: CDR1 SGHNT, CDR2 YENEEA. The V end lost 4 bases, the J end lost 7 bases, and 14 bases lay between the germline ends. The CDR3 region is CASSSPGLREQYF. In nucleotides, the CDR3 is TGTGCCAGCAGCTCGCCGGGTCTACGGGAGCAGTACTTC.

V is TRBV2 and J is TRBJ2-2, with D perhaps TRBD1 or TRBD2 (5 bases each). The CDR3 extends over 12 amino acids. Germline CDR1 is SNHLY and CDR2 is FYNNEI. Trimming took off 6 bases at V and 7 bases at J, with 9 bases between the two ends. CDR3 nucleotides: TGTGCCAGCAGAGGGGACGGCGGGGAGCTGTTTTTT. Its protein is CASRGDGGELFF.

The chain joins TRBV7-6 to TRBJ2-6; TRBD1 agrees at 7 bases. CDR1 is SGHVS and CDR2 is FNYEAQ in the germline V gene. Trimming at V came to 5 bases and at J to 2 bases, leaving 9 bases not matched to a gene. This CDR3 contains 17 residues. The CDR3 here is CASSPHNRGPGANVLTF. The CDR3 nucleotides are TGTGCCAGCAGCCCTCATAATAGGGGGCCTGGGGCCAACGTCCTGACTTTC.

The V gene is TRBV10-1, the J gene TRBJ2-4; 7 bases map to TRBD2. In germline, CDR1 is WNHNN, CDR2 SYGVQD (reference sequence). The length of the CDR3 is 14 residues. V shed 9 bases, J shed 2 bases, and the junction held 7 bases outside the gene matches. This chain's CDR3 is CARGRGRTKNIQYF. The CDR3 DNA reads TGCGCCAGGGGGAGGGGTAGAACCAAAAACATTCAGTACTTC.